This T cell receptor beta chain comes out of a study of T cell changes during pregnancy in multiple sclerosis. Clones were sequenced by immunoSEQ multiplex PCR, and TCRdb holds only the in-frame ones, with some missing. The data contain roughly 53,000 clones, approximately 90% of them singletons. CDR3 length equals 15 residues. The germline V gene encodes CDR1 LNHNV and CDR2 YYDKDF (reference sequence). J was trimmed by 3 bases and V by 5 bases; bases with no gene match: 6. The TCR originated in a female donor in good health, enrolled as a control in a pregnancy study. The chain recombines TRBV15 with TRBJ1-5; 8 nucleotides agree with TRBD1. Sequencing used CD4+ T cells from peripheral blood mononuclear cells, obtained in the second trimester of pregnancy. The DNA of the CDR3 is TGTGCCACCAGCGGGGGACAGGCCCCCAATCAGCCCCAGCATTTT. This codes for CATSGGQAPNQPQHF.